Following are 31 T cell receptor beta chains from one sample sequenced in a study of blood T cell repertoires in COVID-19. Sequencing was performed with immunoSEQ multiplex PCR; in TCRdb, only in-frame clones are kept and a portion is missing. This sample has 320,000 or so clones, with roughly 85% found just once. The sample was PBMCs or T cells enriched from blood (not recorded which). Receptors originate from a woman in her twenties or thirties who had been exposed to COVID-19.

This chain links TRBV19 with TRBJ1-1, with D possibly being TRBD1 (5 bases). Trimming took 5 bases from V and 10 from J, leaving 14 bases between them. This CDR3 has 12 amino acids. From germline, CDR1 is LNHDA and CDR2 SQIVND (reference sequence). CDR3 sequence: CASSLQGWRAFF. CDR3 bases: TGTGCCAGTAGTCTCCAGGGTTGGCGAGCTTTCTTT.

The chain combines TRBV15 with TRBJ1-4; 7 nucleotides agree with TRBD1. The CDR3 spans 16 residues. CDR1 LNHNV and CDR2 YYDKDF come from the germline V gene (reference sequence). V was pared by 1 base and J by 7 bases, with 9 bases of the junction left unmatched. As DNA, the CDR3 is TGTGCCACCAGCAGAGTCTACACAGGGGAAGGTGAAAAACTGTTTTTT. Translated: CATSRVYTGEGEKLFF.

The chain carries TRBV6-5 and TRBJ2-5; D remains unclear. This CDR3 comprises 14 residues. V was shortened by 5 bases and J by 5 bases, with 15 bases between the two germline ends. CDR1 MNHEY and CDR2 SVGAGI come from the germline V gene. The CDR3, as DNA: TGTGCCAGCAGTCAGGCACCCCCTGGGGAGACCCAGTACTTC. Protein sequence: CASSQAPPGETQYF.

The genes are TRBV4-2 and TRBJ2-1; D not resolved. The germline gives CDR1 LGHNA, CDR2 YNFKEQ. The CDR3 is made up of 15 amino acids. The ends were cut back, 1 base at V and 4 bases at J, with 11 bases in the middle. The CDR3 protein is CASSQVGGEYNEQFF. The CDR3 DNA follows: TGTGCCAGCAGCCAAGTGGGTGGAGAATACAATGAGCAGTTCTTC.

The chain employs TRBV30 and TRBJ2-7, with TRBD2 identical over 7 bases. The germline V gene encodes CDR1 GTSNPN and CDR2 SVGIG (reference sequence). This CDR3 comprises 11 residues. Trimming cost V 5 bases and J 5 bases; bases outside gene matches: 3. The CDR3 region is CAWGREDEQYF. CDR3 bases: TGTGCCTGGGGGAGGGAGGACGAGCAGTACTTC.

This clone was counted a few times. V gene TRBV18 combines with J gene TRBJ2-1, with D perhaps TRBD1 (5 bases). Per the germline V gene, CDR1 is KGHSH and CDR2 is LQKENI. The CDR3 covers 15 residues. Deletions cut 3 bases from V and 5 bases from J, with 14 bases between. CDR3 sequence (DNA): TGTGCCAGCTCACCGGTTGCCAGGGCCAACAATGAGCAGTTCTTC. Translation gives CASSPVARANNEQFF.

With respect to this clone: Other DNA sequences within the sample encode an identical CDR3. The rearrangement uses TRBV24-1 and TRBJ1-5; D gene unclear. The ends were cut back, 3 bases at V and 4 bases at J, with 12 bases in the middle. CDR1 is KGHDR, CDR2 SFDVKD, per germline. This CDR3 contains 15 residues. This CDR3 reads CATSDVGGRNQPQHF. The CDR3 region has the DNA TGTGCCACCAGTGATGTCGGCGGGAGGAATCAGCCCCAGCATTTT.

The rearrangement joins TRBV4-1 to TRBJ1-6; 7 bases are shared with TRBD1. The V gene end was trimmed by 0 bases and the J gene end by 9 bases; junction bases not matched to a gene: 8. The germline CDR1 and CDR2 sequences are MGHRA and YSYEKL. This CDR3 is 16 amino acids long. The chain's CDR3 is CASSQDNRGMSSPLHF. CDR3 sequence (DNA): TGCGCCAGCAGCCAAGATAACAGGGGTATGAGTTCACCCCTCCACTTT.

The CDR3, as DNA: TGTGCCACCAGCAGAGAGCCGAGGGACAGCCCGAACACTGAAGCTTTCTTT. Translation: CATSREPRDSPNTEAFF. The chain combines TRBV15 with TRBJ1-1; TRBD1 aligns across 7 bases. CDR3 size: 17 residues. Trimming removed 0 bases from V and 1 base from J; junction bases left unmatched: 8. Germline loops: CDR1 LNHNV, CDR2 YYDKDF (reference sequence).

The genes are TRBV7-2 and TRBJ2-3; 9 positions match TRBD2. Germline CDR1 reads SGHTA; CDR2 reads FQGNSA. This CDR3 comprises 16 residues. The V segment lost 5 bases and the J segment 5 bases; nucleotides outside the gene matches: 11. The CDR3 nucleotides read TGTGCCAGCAGCCCCCGGCGGCGGGGGGGCGGAGATACGCAGTATTTT. Translated, it gives CASSPRRRGGGDTQYF.

The chain uses TRBV28 and TRBJ1-2; 7 positions agree with TRBD1. Germline trimming cut 3 bases from V and 5 bases from J; bases unmatched to any gene: 9. The CDR3 is 15 residues long. Germline lookup yields CDR1 MDHEN and CDR2 SYDVKM. The CDR3 spells CASSFYDRDGYGYTF. In nucleotides, the CDR3 is TGTGCCAGCAGTTTTTATGACAGGGATGGGTATGGCTACACCTTC.

The CDR3 region has the DNA TGTGCCAGCGACACGGGGGGCGCAGATACGCAGTATTTT. It yields the protein CASDTGGADTQYF. The J gene is TRBJ2-3, the V gene TRBV28, with D tentatively TRBD2 (7 bases). Per germline, CDR1 MDHEN and CDR2 SYDVKM. V lost 8 bases to trimming and J lost 4 bases, with 13 bases between them. The CDR3 sequence is 13 residues long.

This clone showed up just a few times. The chain joins TRBV5-3 to TRBJ1-5; D is unresolved. TRBV5-3 carries the ORF label, with uncertain function. CDR3 length: 17 amino acids. V lost 2 bases and J lost 3, with 18 bases in between. The CDR3 protein is CARSFLRVGRNNQPQHF. In DNA form, the CDR3 reads TGTGCCAGAAGCTTTTTGCGAGTTGGGAGAAACAATCAGCCCCAGCATTTT.

The chain is built from TRBV7-2 and TRBJ2-3; TRBD2 might be the D (6 bases). Between the trimmed V and J ends, which lost 5 bases and 2 bases, there was a span of 17 bases. The CDR3 runs to 16 residues. Per germline, CDR1 SGHTA and CDR2 FQGNSA. The DNA of the CDR3 is TGTGCCAGCAGCCCTAGCAAGACTAGACCCACAGATACGCAGTATTTT. Its protein is CASSPSKTRPTDTQYF.

The rearrangement links TRBV9 to TRBJ1-2; D is perhaps TRBD1 (6 bases). This CDR3 comprises 16 residues. The V and J ends lost 0 bases and 5 bases respectively, with 17 bases between them. Germline CDR1 SGDLS, CDR2 YYNGEE. The CDR3 DNA sequence: TGTGCCAGCAGCGTAGACAGGGTCCCGGCCTCATATGGCTACACCTTC. This codes for CASSVDRVPASYGYTF.

This clone appeared once. Other DNA sequences from this sample encode an identical CDR3 as well. This rearrangement joins TRBV5-1 to TRBJ1-2; weak D call: TRBD1 (6 bases). The ends were cut back, 0 bases at V and 4 bases at J, with 10 bases in the middle. Germline CDR1 and CDR2: SGHRS and YFSETQ. This CDR3 comprises 14 residues. CDR3 in amino acids: CASSLGQGSYGYTF. The CDR3 region has the DNA TGCGCCAGCAGCTTGGGCCAGGGGAGCTATGGCTACACCTTC.

This chain connects TRBV27 to TRBJ2-1; 8 bases align to TRBD1. The CDR3 runs 14 residues. V lost 4 bases, J lost 6 bases, and 5 bases stayed unmatched. Germline loops: CDR1 MNHEY, CDR2 SMNVEV (reference sequence). The CDR3 DNA reads TGTGCCAGCAGTTCGCGGACAGGGCTCAATGAGCAGTTCTTC. Translation: CASSSRTGLNEQFF.

This chain connects TRBV19 to TRBJ1-6, with D possibly TRBD1 on 5 matching bases. The CDR3 extends over 18 amino acids. Trimming cost V 3 bases and J 11 bases, with 26 bases left between them. Germline-derived CDR1 and CDR2 are LNHDA and SQIVND (reference sequence). The CDR3 DNA reads TGTGCCAGTAGTATTGACAGTTTATCGGTTAAACCCGGTACACCCCTCCACTTT. Translation gives CASSIDSLSVKPGTPLHF. The entire variable domain, with the rest obtained from reference TRBV19 and TRBJ1-6, is as follows: DGGITQSPKYLFRKEGQNVTLSCEQNLNHDAMYWYRQDPGQGLRLIYYSQIVNDFQKGDIAEGYSVSREKKESFPLTVTSAQKNPTAFYLCASSIDSLSVKPGTPLHFGNGTRLTVT.

The V and J genes are TRBV5-1 and TRBJ2-3, with no clear D. The V and J ends lost 3 bases and 1 base respectively, with 12 bases between them. The germline gives CDR1 SGHRS, CDR2 YFSETQ. This CDR3 spans 15 amino acids. CDR3 loop: CASSSLDSRTDTQYF. The CDR3 nucleotides are TGCGCCAGCAGCTCGCTAGATTCTCGCACAGATACGCAGTATTTT. Complete variable domain (other parts from reference TRBV5-1 and TRBJ2-3): KAGVTQTPRYLIKTRGQQVTLSCSPISGHRSVSWYQQTPGQGLQFLFEYFSETQRNKGNFPGRFSGRQFSNSRSEMNVSTLELGDSALYLCASSSLDSRTDTQYFGPGTRLTVL.

V is TRBV5-1 and J is TRBJ1-4; weak D call: TRBD1 (6 bases). The V end lost 0 bases, the J end lost 12 bases, and 12 bases lay between the germline ends. CDR3 length: 13 residues. Germline CDR1 reads SGHRS; CDR2 reads YFSETQ. CDR3 in DNA: TGCGCCAGCAGCTTGGCTCACAGGGAACAACTGTTTTTT. Translating it yields CASSLAHREQLFF. Filled out from reference TRBV5-1 and TRBJ1-4, the complete variable domain reads KAGVTQTPRYLIKTRGQQVTLSCSPISGHRSVSWYQQTPGQGLQFLFEYFSETQRNKGNFPGRFSGRQFSNSRSEMNVSTLELGDSALYLCASSLAHREQLFFGSGTQLSVL.

This clone was counted a single time. The chain carries TRBV6-5 and TRBJ1-5; the D gene is possibly TRBD1 (5 bases). The CDR3 runs 13 residues. Germline CDR1 is MNHEY and CDR2 is SVGAGI. V gave up 4 bases and J gave up 9 bases, with 13 bases separating them. CDR3 sequence: CASSSGDARPQHF. Written as DNA, the CDR3 is TGTGCCAGCAGTTCGGGGGACGCTAGGCCCCAGCATTTT.

The chain's CDR3 is CASSPRGSGGYNEQFF. CDR3 DNA sequence: TGTGCCAGCAGTCCTCGTGGTAGCGGGGGGTACAATGAGCAGTTCTTC. The rearrangement uses TRBV28 and TRBJ2-1; TRBD2 aligns across 10 bases. The V segment lost 5 bases and the J segment 4 bases; nucleotides outside the gene matches: 8. The germline CDR1 and CDR2 sequences are MDHEN and SYDVKM. The CDR3 covers 16 residues.

The CDR3 sequence: CASSFGGAQETQYF. The CDR3 DNA reads TGTGCCAGCAGTTTCGGGGGTGCGCAAGAGACCCAGTACTTC. The chain carries TRBV6-5 and TRBJ2-5; D is perhaps TRBD2 (6 bases). Trimming took off 4 bases at V and 2 bases at J, with 11 bases between the two ends. The CDR3 runs to 14 residues. Germline V gives CDR1 MNHEY, CDR2 SVGAGI.

The chain is built from TRBV5-8 and TRBJ1-1, with TRBD1 matching over 10 bases. The ends lost 3 bases at V and 5 bases at J; junction bases unmatched: 4. The CDR3 is 14 residues long. CDR1 is SGHTS and CDR2 is YDEGEE in the germline V gene. CDR3 nucleotides: TGTGCCAGCAGCTACCGGGACAGGGGAACTGAAGCTTTCTTT. It is translated as CASSYRDRGTEAFF.

The V gene is TRBV5-5, the J gene TRBJ2-5; unclear D gene. Germline V gene sequence: CDR1 SGHKS, CDR2 YYEKEE (reference sequence). V was cut by 4 bases and J by 2 bases, with 12 bases left in between. The CDR3 consists of 14 residues. CDR3 in amino acids: CASSPRSYQETQYF. The CDR3, as DNA: TGTGCCAGCAGCCCCCGTTCTTATCAAGAGACCCAGTACTTC.

The rearrangement joins TRBV6-4 to TRBJ2-3; TRBD2 aligns across 11 bases. This CDR3 region has 14 residues. Germline CDR1 is MRHNA and CDR2 is SNTAGT. Trimming removed 7 bases from V and 4 bases from J; junction bases left unmatched: 4. CDR3 DNA: TGTGCCAGCAAGCCTAGCGGGGGGTCAGATACGCAGTATTTT. This translates into CASKPSGGSDTQYF.

V gene TRBV7-3 combines with J gene TRBJ2-5, with 12 bases matching TRBD2. The CDR3 loop spans 16 amino acids. J was trimmed by 1 base and V by 4 bases; bases with no gene match: 4. Germline V gene sequence: CDR1 SGHTA, CDR2 FQGTGA. The CDR3 nucleotides read TGTGCCAGCAGCTCCGGGACTAGCGGGTTCCAAGAGACCCAGTACTTC. It translates to CASSSGTSGFQETQYF.

This sequence joins TRBV4-1 and TRBJ2-3; 15 bases map to TRBD2. V dropped 1 base and J dropped 4; count of bases not matched to a gene: 3. Germline V CDR1 and CDR2: MGHRA, YSYEKL. The CDR3 length is 17 residues. CDR3 residues: CASSQGTSGRAADTQYF. As DNA, the CDR3 is TGCGCCAGCAGCCAAGGGACTAGCGGGAGGGCCGCAGATACGCAGTATTTT.

This sequence joins TRBV18 and TRBJ2-2; TRBD1 agrees at 7 bases. The CDR3 loop spans 14 amino acids. Trimming at V came to 4 bases and at J to 3 bases, leaving 2 bases not matched to a gene. In germline, CDR1 is KGHSH, CDR2 LQKENI. The CDR3 nucleotides are TGTGCCAGCTCACTAACAGGGGACACCGGGGAGCTGTTTTTT. Protein: CASSLTGDTGELFF.

This clone was counted between two and nine times. The chain uses TRBV27 and TRBJ2-5; 10 bases agree with TRBD1. CDR3 size: 15 residues. V was clipped by 6 bases and J by 6 bases; unmatched bases: 10. Germline V lookup: CDR1 MNHEY, CDR2 SMNVEV (reference sequence). The CDR3 is CASSPKGQGRQTQYF. CDR3 bases: TGTGCCAGCAGCCCTAAGGGACAGGGGAGACAGACCCAGTACTTC.

The chain is built from TRBV24-1 and TRBJ2-5, with D tentatively TRBD2 (6 bases). This CDR3 is 15 amino acids long. CDR1 is KGHDR, CDR2 SFDVKD, per germline. The ends were cut back, 0 bases at V and 5 bases at J, with 12 bases in the middle. The CDR3: CATSDLGSGTETQYF. For the CDR3, the DNA is TGTGCCACCAGTGATTTGGGGTCCGGGACTGAGACCCAGTACTTC.